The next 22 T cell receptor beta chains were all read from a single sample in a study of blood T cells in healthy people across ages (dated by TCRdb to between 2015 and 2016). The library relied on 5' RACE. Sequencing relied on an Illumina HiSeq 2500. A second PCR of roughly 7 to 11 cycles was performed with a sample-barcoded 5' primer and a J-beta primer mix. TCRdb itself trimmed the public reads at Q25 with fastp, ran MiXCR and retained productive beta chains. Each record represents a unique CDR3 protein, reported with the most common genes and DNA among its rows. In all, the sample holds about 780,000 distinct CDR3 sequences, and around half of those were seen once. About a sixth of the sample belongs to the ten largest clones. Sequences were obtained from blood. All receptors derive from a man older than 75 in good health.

This CDR3 reads CASSRAMGQGPGELFF. CDR3 nucleotides: TGCGCCAGCAGCCGAGCGATGGGACAGGGGCCCGGGGAGCTGTTTTTT. J is TRBJ2-2 and V is TRBV4-3; 10 positions match TRBD1. CDR3 length equals 16 residues. The germline gives CDR1 LGHNA, CDR2 YSLEER. V lost 4 bases to trimming and J lost 6 bases; unmatched junction nucleotides: 8.

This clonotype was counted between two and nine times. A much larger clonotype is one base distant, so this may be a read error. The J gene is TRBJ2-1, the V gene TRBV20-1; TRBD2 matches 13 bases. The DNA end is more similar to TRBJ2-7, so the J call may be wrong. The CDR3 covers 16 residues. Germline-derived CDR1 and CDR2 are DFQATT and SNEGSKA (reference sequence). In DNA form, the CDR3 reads TGCAGTGCTAGACCCCCGACTAGCGGGAGGTCGGATGAGCAGTACTTC. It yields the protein CSARPPTSGRSDEQYF.

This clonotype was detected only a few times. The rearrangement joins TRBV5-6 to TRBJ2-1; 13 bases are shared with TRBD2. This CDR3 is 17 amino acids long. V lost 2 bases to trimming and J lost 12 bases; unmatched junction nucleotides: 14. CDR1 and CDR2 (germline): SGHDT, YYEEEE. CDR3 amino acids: CASSFSLTSGRAVGQFF. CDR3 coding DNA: TGTGCCAGCAGCTTCTCACTCACTAGCGGGAGGGCCGTTGGGCAGTTCTTC.

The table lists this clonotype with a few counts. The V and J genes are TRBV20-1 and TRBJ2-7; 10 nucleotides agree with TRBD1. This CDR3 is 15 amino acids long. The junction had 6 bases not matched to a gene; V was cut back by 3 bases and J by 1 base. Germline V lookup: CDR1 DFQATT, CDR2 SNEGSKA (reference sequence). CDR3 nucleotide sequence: TGCAGTGCTAGTAATCCGGGACAGGGGTCCTACGAGCAGTACTTC. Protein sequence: CSASNPGQGSYEQYF.

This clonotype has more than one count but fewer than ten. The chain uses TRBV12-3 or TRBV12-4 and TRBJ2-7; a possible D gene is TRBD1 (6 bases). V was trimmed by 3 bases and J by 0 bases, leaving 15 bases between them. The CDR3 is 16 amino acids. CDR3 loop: CASSLVSGHSSYEQYF. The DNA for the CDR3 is TGTGCCAGCAGTTTGGTCTCGGGACATTCCTCCTACGAGCAGTACTTC.

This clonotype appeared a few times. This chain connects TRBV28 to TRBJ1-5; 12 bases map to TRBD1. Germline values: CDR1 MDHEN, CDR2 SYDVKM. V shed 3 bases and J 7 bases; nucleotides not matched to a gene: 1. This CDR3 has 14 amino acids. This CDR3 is CASSFGTGGQPQHF. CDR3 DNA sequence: TGTGCCAGCAGTTTTGGGACAGGGGGCCAGCCCCAGCATTTT.

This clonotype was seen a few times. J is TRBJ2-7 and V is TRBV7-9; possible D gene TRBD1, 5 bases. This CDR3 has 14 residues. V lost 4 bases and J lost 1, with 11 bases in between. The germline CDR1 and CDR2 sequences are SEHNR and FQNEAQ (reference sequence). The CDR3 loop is CASSSYTGSYEQYF. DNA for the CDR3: TGTGCCAGCAGCTCTTACACAGGATCCTACGAGCAGTACTTC.

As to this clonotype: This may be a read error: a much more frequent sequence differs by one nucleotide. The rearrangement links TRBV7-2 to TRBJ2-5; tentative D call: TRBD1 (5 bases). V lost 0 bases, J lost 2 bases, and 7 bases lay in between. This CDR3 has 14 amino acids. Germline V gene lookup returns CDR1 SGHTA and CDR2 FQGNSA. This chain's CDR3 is CASSLAPGQETQYF. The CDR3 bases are TGTGCCAGCAGCTTAGCGCCAGGGCAAGAGACCCAGTACTTC.

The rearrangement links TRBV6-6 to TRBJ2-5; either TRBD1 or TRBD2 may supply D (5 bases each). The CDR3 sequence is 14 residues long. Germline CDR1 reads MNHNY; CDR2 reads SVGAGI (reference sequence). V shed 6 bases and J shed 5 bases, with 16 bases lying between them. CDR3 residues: CASRPTGPRETQYF. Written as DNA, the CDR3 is TGTGCCAGCAGACCCACGGGGCCCAGGGAGACCCAGTACTTC.

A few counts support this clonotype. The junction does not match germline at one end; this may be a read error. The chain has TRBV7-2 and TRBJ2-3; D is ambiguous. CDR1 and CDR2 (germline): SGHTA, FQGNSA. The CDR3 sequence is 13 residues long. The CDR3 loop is CAGSPLERDTQYF. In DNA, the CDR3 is TGTGCCGGCAGTCCGCTAGAGAGGGATACGCAGTATTTT.

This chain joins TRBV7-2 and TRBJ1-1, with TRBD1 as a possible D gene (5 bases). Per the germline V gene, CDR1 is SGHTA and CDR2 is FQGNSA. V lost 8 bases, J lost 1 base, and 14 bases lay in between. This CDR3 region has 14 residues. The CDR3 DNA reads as TGTGCCAGCCGCACAGGTTGGAGGAACACTGAAGCTTTCTTT. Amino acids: CASRTGWRNTEAFF.

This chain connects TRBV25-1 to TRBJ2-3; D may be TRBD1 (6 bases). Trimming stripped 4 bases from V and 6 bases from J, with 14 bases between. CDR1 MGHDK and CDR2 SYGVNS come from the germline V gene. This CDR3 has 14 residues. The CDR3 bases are TGTGCCAGCAGTGGCCAGGGACATAGGGATACGCAGTATTTT. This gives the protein CASSGQGHRDTQYF.

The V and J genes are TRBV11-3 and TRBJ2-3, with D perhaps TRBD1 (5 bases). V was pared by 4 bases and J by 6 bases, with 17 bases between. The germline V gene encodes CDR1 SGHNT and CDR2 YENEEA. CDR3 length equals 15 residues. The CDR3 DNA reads TGTGCCAGCAGCTCCACGGACACCCTGGGGGATACGCAGTATTTT. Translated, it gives CASSSTDTLGDTQYF.

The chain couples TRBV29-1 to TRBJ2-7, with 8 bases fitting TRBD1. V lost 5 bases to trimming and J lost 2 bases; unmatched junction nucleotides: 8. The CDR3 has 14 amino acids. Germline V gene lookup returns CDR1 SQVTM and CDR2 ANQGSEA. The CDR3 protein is CSVTPETGAYEQYF. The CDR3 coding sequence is TGCAGCGTTACCCCCGAGACAGGGGCCTACGAGCAGTACTTC.

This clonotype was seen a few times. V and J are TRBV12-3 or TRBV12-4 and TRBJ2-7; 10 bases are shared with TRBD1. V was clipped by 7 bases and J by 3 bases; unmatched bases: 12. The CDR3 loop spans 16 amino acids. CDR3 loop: CASTQSPGQGLYEQYF. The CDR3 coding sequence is TGTGCCAGCACCCAGTCCCCGGGACAGGGGCTCTACGAGCAGTACTTC.

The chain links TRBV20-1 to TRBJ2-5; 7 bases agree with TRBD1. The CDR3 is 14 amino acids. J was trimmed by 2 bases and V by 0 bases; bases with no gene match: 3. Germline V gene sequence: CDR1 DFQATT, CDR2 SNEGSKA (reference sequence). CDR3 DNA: TGCAGTGCTAGAGACGGACAGGATCAAGAGACCCAGTACTTC. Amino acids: CSARDGQDQETQYF.

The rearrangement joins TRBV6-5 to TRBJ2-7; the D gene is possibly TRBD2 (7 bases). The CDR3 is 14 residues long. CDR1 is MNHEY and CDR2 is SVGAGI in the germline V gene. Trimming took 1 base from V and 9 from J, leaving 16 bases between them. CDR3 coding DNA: TGTGCCAGCAGTTACTTAACGGGAAGGGGGGGGCAGTACTTC. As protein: CASSYLTGRGGQYF.

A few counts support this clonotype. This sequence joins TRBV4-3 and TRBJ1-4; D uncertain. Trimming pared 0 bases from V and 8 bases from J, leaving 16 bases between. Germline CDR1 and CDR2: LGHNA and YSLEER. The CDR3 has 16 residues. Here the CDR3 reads CASSQDYFEADEKLFF. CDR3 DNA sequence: TGCGCCAGCAGCCAAGATTATTTTGAGGCAGACGAAAAACTGTTTTTT.

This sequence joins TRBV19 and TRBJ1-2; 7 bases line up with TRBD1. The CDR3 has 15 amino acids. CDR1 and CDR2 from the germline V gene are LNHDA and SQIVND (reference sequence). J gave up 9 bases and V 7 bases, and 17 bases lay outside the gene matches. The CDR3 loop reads CASKPTGRTRGSYTF. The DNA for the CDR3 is TGTGCCAGTAAACCCACGGGGCGGACCAGGGGGAGCTACACCTTC. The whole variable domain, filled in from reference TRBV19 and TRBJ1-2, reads DGGITQSPKYLFRKEGQNVTLSCEQNLNHDAMYWYRQDPGQGLRLIYYSQIVNDFQKGDIAEGYSVSREKKESFPLTVTSAQKNPTAFYLCASKPTGRTRGSYTFGSGTRLTVV.

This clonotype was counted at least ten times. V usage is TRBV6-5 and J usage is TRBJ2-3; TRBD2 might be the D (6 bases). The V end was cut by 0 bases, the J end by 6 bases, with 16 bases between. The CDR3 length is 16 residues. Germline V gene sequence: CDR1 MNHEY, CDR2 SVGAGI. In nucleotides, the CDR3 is TGTGCCAGCAGTTACTCGAACCGGGAGCTAGCTGATACGCAGTATTTT. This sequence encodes CASSYSNRELADTQYF.

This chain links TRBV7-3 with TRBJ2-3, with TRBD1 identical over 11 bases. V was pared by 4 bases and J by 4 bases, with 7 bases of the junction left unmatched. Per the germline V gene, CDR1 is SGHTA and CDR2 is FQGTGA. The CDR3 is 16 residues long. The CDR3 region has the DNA TGTGCCAGCAGCTACCTCCCGGGACAGGGGGCAGATACGCAGTATTTT. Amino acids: CASSYLPGQGADTQYF.

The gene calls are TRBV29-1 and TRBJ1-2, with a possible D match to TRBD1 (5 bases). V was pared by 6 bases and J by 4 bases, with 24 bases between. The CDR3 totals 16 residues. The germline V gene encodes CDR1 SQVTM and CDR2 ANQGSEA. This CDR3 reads CSVLTGAGPLPYGYTF. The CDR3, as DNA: TGCAGCGTACTTACCGGGGCAGGACCTTTACCCTATGGCTACACCTTC.